This T cell receptor beta chain appears in the sequencing data of a study of early T cells in non-severe SARS-CoV-2 infection. Study information: From unsorted whole blood, bulk RNA was sequenced, and the chains remained unpaired.

Attachment of unique molecular identifiers to individual cDNA molecules was performed. In TCRdb, the 5' RACE reads were re-called with MiXCR into one record per CDR3 protein. The table lists approximately 31,000 distinct CDR3 sequences, 5.7% of them singletons, with about 6.4% in the top ten. The length of the CDR3 is 18 residues. The J segment lost 6 bases and the V segment lost 2 bases, leaving 11 bases of the junction unmatched. Germline V CDR1 and CDR2: SGHVS, FQNEAQ. The TCR sequence derives from an adult who was a healthcare worker with PCR-confirmed SARS-CoV-2 infection or an uninfected control (not recorded which). Sequenced material: whole blood. The rearrangement uses TRBV7-8 and TRBJ2-2; 11 nucleotides align to TRBD2. The CDR3, as DNA: TGTGCCAGCAGCTTATCCCTTAGCGGGAGGGCCCCCCCCGGGGAGCTGTTTTTT. Translating gives CASSLSLSGRAPPGELFF.